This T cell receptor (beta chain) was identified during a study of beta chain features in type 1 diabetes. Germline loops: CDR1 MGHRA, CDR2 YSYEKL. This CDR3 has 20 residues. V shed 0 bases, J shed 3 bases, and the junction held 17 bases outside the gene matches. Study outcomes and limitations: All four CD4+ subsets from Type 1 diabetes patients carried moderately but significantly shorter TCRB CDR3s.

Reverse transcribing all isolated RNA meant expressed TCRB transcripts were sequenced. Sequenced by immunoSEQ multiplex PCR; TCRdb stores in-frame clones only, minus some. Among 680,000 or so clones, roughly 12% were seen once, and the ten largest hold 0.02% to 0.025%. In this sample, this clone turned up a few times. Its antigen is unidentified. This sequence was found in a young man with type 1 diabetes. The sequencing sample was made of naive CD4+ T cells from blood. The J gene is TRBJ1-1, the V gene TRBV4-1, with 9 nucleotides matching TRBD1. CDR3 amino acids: CASSQESVGGWTGEDTEAFF. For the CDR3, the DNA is TGCGCCAGCAGCCAAGAATCTGTCGGTGGTTGGACAGGGGAGGACACTGAAGCTTTCTTT.